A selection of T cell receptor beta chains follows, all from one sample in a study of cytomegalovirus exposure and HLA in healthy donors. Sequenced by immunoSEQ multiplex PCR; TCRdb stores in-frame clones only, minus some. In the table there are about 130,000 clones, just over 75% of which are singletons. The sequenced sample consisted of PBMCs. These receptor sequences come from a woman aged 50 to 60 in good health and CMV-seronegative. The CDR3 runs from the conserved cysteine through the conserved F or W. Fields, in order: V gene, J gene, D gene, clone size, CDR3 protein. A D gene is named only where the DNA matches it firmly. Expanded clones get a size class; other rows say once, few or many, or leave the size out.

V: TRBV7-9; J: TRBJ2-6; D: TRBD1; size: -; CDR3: CASSLSDRGRGANVLTF
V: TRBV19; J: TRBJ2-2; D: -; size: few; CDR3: CASSRQGGELFF
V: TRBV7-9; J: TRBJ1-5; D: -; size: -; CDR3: CASSVGGPSNQPQHF
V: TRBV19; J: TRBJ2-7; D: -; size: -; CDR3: CASSPGGRGAYEQYF
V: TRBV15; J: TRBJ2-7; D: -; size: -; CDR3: CATSRGPYEQYF
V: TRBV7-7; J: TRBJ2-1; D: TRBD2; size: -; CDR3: CASSPGLAGVGNEQFF
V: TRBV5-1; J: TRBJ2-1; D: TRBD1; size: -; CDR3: CASSPDRGYNEQFF
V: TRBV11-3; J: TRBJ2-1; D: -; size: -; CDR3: CASSFATQDEQFF
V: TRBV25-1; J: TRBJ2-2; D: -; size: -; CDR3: CASSDLQGATGELFF
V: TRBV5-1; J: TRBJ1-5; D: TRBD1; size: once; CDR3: CASSPQGLGNQPQHF
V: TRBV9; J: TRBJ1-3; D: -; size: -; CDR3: CASSVLSGNTIYF
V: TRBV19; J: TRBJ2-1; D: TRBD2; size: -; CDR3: CASSHTGTSGMGGGNEQFF
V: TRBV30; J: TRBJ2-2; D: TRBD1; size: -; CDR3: CAGTTGTNTGELFF
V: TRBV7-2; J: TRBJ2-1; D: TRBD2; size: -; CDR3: CASRQTSGPGGEQFF
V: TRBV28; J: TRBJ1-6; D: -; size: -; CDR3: CASLGGGSLRSPLHF
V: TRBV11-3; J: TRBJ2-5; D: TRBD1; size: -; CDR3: CASSFRLGTGAAGTQYF
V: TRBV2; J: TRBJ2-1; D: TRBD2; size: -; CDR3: CASRAGEADEQFF
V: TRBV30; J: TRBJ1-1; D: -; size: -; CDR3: CAGHLGNTEAFF
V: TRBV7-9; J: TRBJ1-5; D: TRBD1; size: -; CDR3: CASSFGTALNQPQHF
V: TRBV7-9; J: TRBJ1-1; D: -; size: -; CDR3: CASSTLANTEAFF
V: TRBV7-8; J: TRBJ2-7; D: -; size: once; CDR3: CASSPVAGYEQYF
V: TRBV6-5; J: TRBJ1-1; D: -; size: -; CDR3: CASRTDGGVLKAFF
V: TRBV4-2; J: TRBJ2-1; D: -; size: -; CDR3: CASSQETGRSYNEQFF
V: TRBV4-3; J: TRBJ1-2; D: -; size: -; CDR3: CASSQVGQGYGYTF
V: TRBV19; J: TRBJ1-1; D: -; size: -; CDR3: CASKDTMNTEAFF
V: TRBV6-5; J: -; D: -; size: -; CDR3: CASSRDSYEQYF
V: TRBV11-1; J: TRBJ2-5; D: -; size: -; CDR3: CASSLGLVGETQYF
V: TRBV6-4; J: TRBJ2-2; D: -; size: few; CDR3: CASSATERDTGELFF
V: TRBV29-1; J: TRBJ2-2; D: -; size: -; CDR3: CSVLPSRGGNTGELFF
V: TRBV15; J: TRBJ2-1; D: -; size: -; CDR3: CATSRLDRPSYNEQFF
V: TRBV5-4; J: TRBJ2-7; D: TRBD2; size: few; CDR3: CASSYRRAGAYEQYF
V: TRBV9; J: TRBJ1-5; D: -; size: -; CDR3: CASSVTGDSNQPQHF
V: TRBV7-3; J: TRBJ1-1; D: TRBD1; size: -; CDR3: CASSFSGTGSTEAFF
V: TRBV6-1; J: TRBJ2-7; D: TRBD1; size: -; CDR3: CASSDSYRGSSYSGDEQYF
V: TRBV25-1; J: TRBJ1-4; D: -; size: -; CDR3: CASSDRTVFEKLFF
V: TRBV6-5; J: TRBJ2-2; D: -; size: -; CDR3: CASSYGQGELFF
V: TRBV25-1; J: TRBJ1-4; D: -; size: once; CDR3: CASSGARGSNEKLFF
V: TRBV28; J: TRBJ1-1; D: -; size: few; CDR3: CASSPPSGGQGKAFF
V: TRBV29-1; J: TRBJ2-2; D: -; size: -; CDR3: CSVGTNGNTGELFF
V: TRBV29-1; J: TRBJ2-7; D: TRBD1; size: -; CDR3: CSVAPFGTGSYEQYF
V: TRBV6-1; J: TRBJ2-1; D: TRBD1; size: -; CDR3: CASSESWRQGAGNEQFF
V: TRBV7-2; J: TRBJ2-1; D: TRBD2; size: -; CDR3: CASSLTSGQYNEQFF
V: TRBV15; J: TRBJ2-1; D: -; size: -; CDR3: CATSRARGNEQFF
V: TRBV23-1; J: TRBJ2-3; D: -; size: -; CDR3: CASSPRQYPDTQYF
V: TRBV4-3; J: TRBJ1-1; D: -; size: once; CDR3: CASSQDRQGTEAFF
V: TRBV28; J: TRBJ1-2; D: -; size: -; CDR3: CASSFPGGHNYGYTF
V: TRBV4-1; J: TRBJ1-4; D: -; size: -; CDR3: CASSQGRDINEKLFF
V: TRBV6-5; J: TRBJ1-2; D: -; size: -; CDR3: CASTYQGYGYPF